This T cell receptor (beta chain) was profiled in a study of CD8+ T cells in alopecia areata. Study summary: Treated individuals took tofacitinib by mouth, 5 to 10 mg twice daily. Affected scalp percentage determined the severity score of treated patients. Dosing with tofacitinib proceeded for 6 to 18 months, followed by 6 months off drug. The study's findings and limits: On tofacitinib, scalp and blood still held many of the expanded lesional clones.

About this clone: The target antigen is unknown.

Extraction and reverse transcription of RNA yielded cDNA as the sequencing template. Clones were read by immunoSEQ multiplex PCR, and TCRdb kept only the in-frame ones, dropping some. The table lists 80,000 to 100,000 clones, roughly 45% of them singletons. In germline, CDR1 is SGHTA, CDR2 FQGNSA. CDR3 length: 16 residues. The ends lost 1 base at V and 2 bases at J; junction bases unmatched: 4. Regarding treatment: oral pan-JAK inhibitor, 5-10 mg twice daily. Sequenced material: CD8+ T cells sorted from blood, taken at week 24, from a patient treated with tofacitinib. The V gene is TRBV7-2, the J gene TRBJ2-7; TRBD1 matches at 11 bases. The TCR originated in a human donor with alopecia areata. As DNA, the CDR3 is TGTGCCAGCAGCTTAGGAGGGACAGGGGGTACCTACGAGCAGTACTTC. It is translated as CASSLGGTGGTYEQYF.